This T cell receptor (beta chain) was sequenced in a study of blood T cell repertoires in COVID-19 (dated by TCRdb to about 2020). General notes on the study: The collaborator samples originated in the United States, Italy and Spain and spanned the acute and convalescent phases of COVID-19. The prospective study material was composed of cDNA or gDNA derived from T cells, B-cell-depleted T cells, or PBMCs. Deeply sampled blood TCRbeta repertoires from subjects exposed to, actively infected with, or recovered from COVID-19 were included in the dataset. The repertoires were released in a freely available public database meant as a resource for research on the immune response to SARS-CoV-2. Samples were obtained from the ongoing ImmuneRACE study (first 160 participants) and from about 1,300 subjects provided by 6 global collaborators. Sample metadata almost always included a de-identified subject ID, COVID-19 status, age in years and sex. HLA class I and class II types, where available, came from metadata supplied by the sample provider rather than from assay-based typing. General findings and caveats noted by the study authors: The amount of clinical and demographic metadata varied by source and participant and was provided uncurated.

TCRbeta CDR3 regions were amplified from genomic DNA using the immunoSEQ Assay, a bias-controlled multiplex PCR. Per the authors' processing: The number of nucleated cells in each sample was estimated by amplification of reference gene primers within the assay. Sequence reads were collapsed and filtered to measure the absolute abundance of every unique TCRbeta CDR3 rearrangement. For each sample, productive Simpson clonality was calculated as the square root of Simpson's diversity index over productive rearrangements. TCRdb retrieved this table from immuneACCESS and kept in-frame rearrangements only. Not all clones are present; in checked studies, unresolved V genes account for under half, and no reason is known for the remainder. V and J calls plus clone size are reproduced from that table; the DNA served to infer D and trimming. In this sample the table shows around 250,000 clones, 80% to 85% of which occur a single time. The leading ten clones occupy roughly 3.2% of the sample.

Sequences LNHNV (CDR1) and YYDKDF (CDR2) are obtained from the germline V gene (reference sequence). Trimming removed 0 bases from V and 14 bases from J; the gene matches leave 3 bases unexplained. The CDR3 covers 12 residues, taking in both the cysteine and the phenylalanine. Solely the CDR3 DNA is kept, with 36 bases framed from the first base. The collaborating institutions used their own protocols to collect whole blood in K2EDTA tubes. Collaborator samples were shipped for TCRbeta analysis as frozen whole blood, isolated PBMCs, or DNA extracted from either sample type. Of note for this clone: Its recognized antigen is unknown. Within one base of it there is no much larger clone, and no base qualities were kept.

The sequence is built from TRBV15 and TRBJ1-4; 7 bases in the middle match TRBD1. This TCR derives from a woman between 18 and 29 years old with acute or convalescent COVID-19. Sequenced: peripheral blood. Read as DNA, the sequence is TGTGCCACCAGCAGAGATCCAGGGGGTCTGTTTTTT. Its product reads: CATSRDPGGLFF. With the portions outside the CDR3 filled from the reference TRBV15 and TRBJ1-4 genes, the complete variable region becomes DAMVIQNPRYQVTQFGKPVTLSCSQTLNHNVMYWYQQKSSQAPKLLFHYYDKDFNNEADTPDNFQSRRPNTSFCFLDIRSPGLGDTAMYLCATSRDPGGLFFGSGTQLSVL.